This section outlines one T cell receptor (beta chain) sequence together with its context. Its antigen is undetermined. These data originate in a study of cytomegalovirus exposure and HLA in healthy donors. Findings and limits, study-wide: A later analysis reportedly identified an Asian-associated ancestry cluster as carrying fewer N-insertions than the 666-donor mean. Many donors shared some public TCRs, even though most TCR sequences were rare. Accounts indicate the classifier identified cytomegalovirus status with strong specificity and sensitivity. Across donors, sequencing depth was assumed by presence/absence analyses to be roughly uniform.

Amplification used 60 Vbeta primers and 13 Jbeta primers. Generated by immunoSEQ multiplex PCR, the TCRdb table keeps only in-frame clones and is missing some. The data include about 130,000 clones; the top ten clones carry approximately 2%. The sample comprised PBMCs. This TCR derives from a man aged 35 to 55 in good health and CMV-seronegative.

DNA of the CDR3: TGTGCCAGCAGCCCATCGGGACTAGCGGGAGGGCTTTCCTACAATGAGCAGTTCTTC. Protein product: CASSPSGLAGGLSYNEQFF. The V and J genes are TRBV7-9 and TRBJ2-1; 16 bases line up with TRBD2. Trimming at V came to 5 bases and at J to 1 base, leaving 8 bases not matched to a gene. From germline, CDR1 is SEHNR and CDR2 FQNEAQ (reference sequence). This CDR3 contains 19 residues. The variable domain in full, completed from reference TRBV7-9 and TRBJ2-1, reads DTGVSQNPRHKITKRGQNVTFRCDPISEHNRLYWYRQTLGQGPEFLTYFQNEAQLEKSRLLSDRFSAERPKGSFSTLEIQRTEQGDSAMYLCASSPSGLAGGLSYNEQFFGPGTRLTVL.